Listed here is a single T cell receptor (beta chain). V was trimmed by 7 bases and J by 8 bases, leaving 18 bases between them. Germline V gene data show CDR1 as SQVTM and CDR2 as ANQGSEA. There are 13 residues in the CDR3. This sample stems from a study of cytomegalovirus exposure and HLA in healthy donors. In the PCR, 60 Vbeta and 13 Jbeta primers were used. Clones were read by immunoSEQ multiplex PCR, and TCRdb kept only the in-frame ones, dropping some. In the table there are around 150,000 clones, approximately 78% of which are singletons. The gene calls are TRBV29-1 and TRBJ2-1, with D possibly being TRBD1 (6 bases). This TCR came from a woman aged 40 to 50 in good health and CMV-seropositive. Sequencing was performed on PBMCs. The CDR3 DNA is TGCAGCGCAGACAGAGCAGGGGTGGATGAGCAGTTCTTC. It yields the protein CSADRAGVDEQFF.